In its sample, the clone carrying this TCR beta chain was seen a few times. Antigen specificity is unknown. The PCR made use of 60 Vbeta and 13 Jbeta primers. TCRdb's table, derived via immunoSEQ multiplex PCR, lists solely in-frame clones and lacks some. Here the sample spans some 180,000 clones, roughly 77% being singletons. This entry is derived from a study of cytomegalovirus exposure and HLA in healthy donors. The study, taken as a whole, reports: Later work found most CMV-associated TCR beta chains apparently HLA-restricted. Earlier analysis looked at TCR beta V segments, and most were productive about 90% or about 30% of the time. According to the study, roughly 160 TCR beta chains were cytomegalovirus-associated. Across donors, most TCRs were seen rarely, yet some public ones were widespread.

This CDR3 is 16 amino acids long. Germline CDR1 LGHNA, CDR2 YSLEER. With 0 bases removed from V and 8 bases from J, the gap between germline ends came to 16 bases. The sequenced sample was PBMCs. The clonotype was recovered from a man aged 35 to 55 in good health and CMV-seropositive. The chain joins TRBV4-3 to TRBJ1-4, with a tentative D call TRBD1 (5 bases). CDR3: CASSQDATDRTEKLFF. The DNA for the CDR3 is TGCGCCAGCAGCCAAGATGCGACAGATAGGACGGAAAAACTGTTTTTT.